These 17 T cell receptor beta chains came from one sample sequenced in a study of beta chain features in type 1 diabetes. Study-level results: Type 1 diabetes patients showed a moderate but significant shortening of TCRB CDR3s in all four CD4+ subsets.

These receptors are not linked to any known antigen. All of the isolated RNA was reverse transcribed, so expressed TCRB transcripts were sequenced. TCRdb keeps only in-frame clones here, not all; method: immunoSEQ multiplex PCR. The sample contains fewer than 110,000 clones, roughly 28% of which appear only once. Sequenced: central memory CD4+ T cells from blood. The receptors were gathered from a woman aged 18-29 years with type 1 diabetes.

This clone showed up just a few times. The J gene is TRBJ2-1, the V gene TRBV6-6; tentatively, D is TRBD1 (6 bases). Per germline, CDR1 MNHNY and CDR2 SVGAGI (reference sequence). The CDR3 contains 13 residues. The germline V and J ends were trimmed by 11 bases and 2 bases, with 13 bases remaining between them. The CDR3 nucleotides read TGTGCCGTAAGCAGGGGCACCTACAATGAGCAGTTCTTC. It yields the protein CAVSRGTYNEQFF.

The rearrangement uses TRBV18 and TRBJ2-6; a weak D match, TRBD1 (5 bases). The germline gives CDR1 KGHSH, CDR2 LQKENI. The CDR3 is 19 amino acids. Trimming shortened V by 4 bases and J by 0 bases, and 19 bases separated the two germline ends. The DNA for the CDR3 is TGTGCCAGCTCACGAAAAAATGAACAGGCCAGCTCTGGGGCCAACGTCCTGACTTTC. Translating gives CASSRKNEQASSGANVLTF.

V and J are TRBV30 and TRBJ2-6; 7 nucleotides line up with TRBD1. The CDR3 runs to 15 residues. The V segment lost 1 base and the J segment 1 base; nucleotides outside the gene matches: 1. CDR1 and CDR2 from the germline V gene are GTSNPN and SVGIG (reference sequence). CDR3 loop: CAWSATGSGANVLTF. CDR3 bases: TGTGCCTGGAGTGCGACAGGGTCTGGGGCCAACGTCCTGACTTTC.

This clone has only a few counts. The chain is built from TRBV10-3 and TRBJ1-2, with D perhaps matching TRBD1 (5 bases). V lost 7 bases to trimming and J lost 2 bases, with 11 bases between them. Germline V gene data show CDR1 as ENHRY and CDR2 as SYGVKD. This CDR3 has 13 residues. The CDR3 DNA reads TGTGCCATCAACCCGGACACAAACTATGGCTACACCTTC. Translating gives CAINPDTNYGYTF.

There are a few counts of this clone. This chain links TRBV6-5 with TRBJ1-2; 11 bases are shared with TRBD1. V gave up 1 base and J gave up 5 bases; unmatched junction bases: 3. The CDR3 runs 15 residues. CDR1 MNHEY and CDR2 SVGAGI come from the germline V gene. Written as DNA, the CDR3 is TGTGCCAGCAGTTACTACGGACAGGGGGCTTATGGCTACACCTTC. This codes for CASSYYGQGAYGYTF.

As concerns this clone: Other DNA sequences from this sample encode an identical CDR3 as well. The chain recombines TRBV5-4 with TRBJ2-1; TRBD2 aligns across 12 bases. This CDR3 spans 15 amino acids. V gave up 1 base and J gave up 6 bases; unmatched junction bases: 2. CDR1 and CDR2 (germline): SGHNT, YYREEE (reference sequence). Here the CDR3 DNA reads TGTGCCAGCAGCTTGCGACTAGCGGGAGTCAATGAGCAGTTCTTC. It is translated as CASSLRLAGVNEQFF.

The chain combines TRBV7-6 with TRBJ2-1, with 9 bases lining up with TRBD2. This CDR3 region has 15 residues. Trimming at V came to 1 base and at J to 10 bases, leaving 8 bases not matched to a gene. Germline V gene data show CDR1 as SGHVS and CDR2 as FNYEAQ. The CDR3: CASSLVREGAWEQFF. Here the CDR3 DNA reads TGTGCCAGCAGCTTAGTGCGGGAGGGGGCTTGGGAGCAGTTCTTC. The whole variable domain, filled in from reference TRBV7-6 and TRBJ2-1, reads GAGVSQSPRYKVTKRGQDVALRCDPISGHVSLYWYRQALGQGPEFLTYFNYEAQQDKSGLPNDRFSAERPEGSISTLTIQRTEQRDSAMYRCASSLVREGAWEQFFGPGTRLTVL.

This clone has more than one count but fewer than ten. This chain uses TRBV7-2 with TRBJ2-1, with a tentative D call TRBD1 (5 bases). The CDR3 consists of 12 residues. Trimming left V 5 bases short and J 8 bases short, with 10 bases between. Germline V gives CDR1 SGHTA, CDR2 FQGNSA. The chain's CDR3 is CASSPDRYEQFF. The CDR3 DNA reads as TGTGCCAGCAGCCCCGACAGATATGAGCAGTTCTTC. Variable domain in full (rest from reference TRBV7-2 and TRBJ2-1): GAGVSQSPSNKVTEKGKDVELRCDPISGHTALYWYRQSLGQGLEFLIYFQGNSAPDKSGLPSDRFSAERTGGSVSTLTIQRTQQEDSAVYLCASSPDRYEQFFGPGTRLTVL.

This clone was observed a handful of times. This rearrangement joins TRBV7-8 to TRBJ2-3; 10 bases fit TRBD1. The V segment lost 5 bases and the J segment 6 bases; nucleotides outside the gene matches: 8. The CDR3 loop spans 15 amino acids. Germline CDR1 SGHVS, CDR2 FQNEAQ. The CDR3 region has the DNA TGTGCCAGCAGCGTCGGGACAGGGGTAATTGATACGCAGTATTTT. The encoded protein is CASSVGTGVIDTQYF.

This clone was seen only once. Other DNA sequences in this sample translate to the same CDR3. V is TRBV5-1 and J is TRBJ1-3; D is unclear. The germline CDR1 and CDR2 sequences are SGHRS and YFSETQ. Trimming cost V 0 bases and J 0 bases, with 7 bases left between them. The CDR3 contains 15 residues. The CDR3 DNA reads TGCGCCAGCAGCTTGGATGGGAGCTCTGGAAACACCATATATTTT. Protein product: CASSLDGSSGNTIYF.

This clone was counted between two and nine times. In DNA form, the CDR3 reads TGTGCCAGCAGGGGCAAAAACAGGGGAGGTGAAAAACTGTTTTTT. Translated: CASRGKNRGGEKLFF. V is TRBV9 and J is TRBJ1-4, with 7 positions matching TRBD1. This CDR3 region has 15 residues. Germline V gene sequence: CDR1 SGDLS, CDR2 YYNGEE. Germline trimming cut 5 bases from V and 7 bases from J; bases unmatched to any gene: 11.

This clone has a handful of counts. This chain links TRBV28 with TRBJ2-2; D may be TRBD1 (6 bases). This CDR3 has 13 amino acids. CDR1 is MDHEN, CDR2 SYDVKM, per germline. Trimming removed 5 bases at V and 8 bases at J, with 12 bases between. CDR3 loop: CASSLTGSGELFF. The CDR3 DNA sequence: TGTGCCAGCAGTCTTACAGGGAGTGGGGAGCTGTTTTTT.

The DNA for the CDR3 is TGCGCCAGCAGCCAGATGGGACAAGGTCGCGGGGAGCTGTTTTTT. Protein sequence: CASSQMGQGRGELFF. The chain employs TRBV4-1 and TRBJ2-2, with a weak D call TRBD1 (6 bases). Germline CDR1 MGHRA, CDR2 YSYEKL. The CDR3 runs to 15 residues. The V and J ends lost 3 bases and 7 bases respectively, with 15 bases between them.

For the CDR3, the DNA is TGTGCCAGCAGTAAAACAGGGGCGTCCTACGAGCAGTACGTC. Amino acid sequence: CASSKTGASYEQYV. The V call is TRBV6-1, the J call TRBJ2-7; 7 nucleotides agree with TRBD1. The CDR3 totals 14 residues. Germline loops: CDR1 MNHNS, CDR2 SASEGT. Unmatched junction bases numbered 5, after V lost 5 bases and J lost 1 base.

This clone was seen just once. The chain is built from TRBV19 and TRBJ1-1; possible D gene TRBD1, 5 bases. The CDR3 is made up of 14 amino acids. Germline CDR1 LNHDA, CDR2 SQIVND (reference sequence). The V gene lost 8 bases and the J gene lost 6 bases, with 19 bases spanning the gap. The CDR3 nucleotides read TGTGCCAGTGGTCATTACGGGAGAGGGGCTGAAGCTTTCTTT. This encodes CASGHYGRGAEAFF.

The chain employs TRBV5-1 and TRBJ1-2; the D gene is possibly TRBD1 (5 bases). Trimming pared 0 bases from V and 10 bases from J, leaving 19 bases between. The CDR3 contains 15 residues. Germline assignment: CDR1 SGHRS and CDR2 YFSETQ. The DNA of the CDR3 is TGCGCCAGCAGCTTGGTGGGGGGAGGCACTATTGACTACACCTTC. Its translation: CASSLVGGGTIDYTF.

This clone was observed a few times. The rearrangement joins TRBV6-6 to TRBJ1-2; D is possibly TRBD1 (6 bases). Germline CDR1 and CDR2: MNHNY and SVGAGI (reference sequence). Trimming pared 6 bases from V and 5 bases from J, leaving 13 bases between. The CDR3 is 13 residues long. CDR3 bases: TGTGCCAGCAGGGACCGGGACATTTATGGCTACACCTTC. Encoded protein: CASRDRDIYGYTF.